These 19 T cell receptor beta chains came from one sample sequenced in a study of blood T cell repertoires in COVID-19. Assay used: immunoSEQ multiplex PCR; TCRdb lists only in-frame clones, some missing. The table has 55,000 to 70,000 clones, roughly nine tenths seen once; the top ten hold around 3.5%. Sequencing was done on a sample of peripheral blood. These receptors were taken from a woman in her forties or fifties with COVID-19, enrolled during active disease.

J is TRBJ2-1 and V is TRBV4-3, with D hard to call. Germline assignment: CDR1 LGHNA and CDR2 YSLEER. CDR3 length: 11 amino acids. Trimming took off 4 bases at V and 10 bases at J, with 8 bases between the two ends. The CDR3 reads CASSLRQEQFF. The CDR3 coding sequence is TGCGCCAGCAGCCTGAGACAAGAGCAGTTCTTC.

The chain joins TRBV19 to TRBJ2-2, with a tentative D call TRBD1 (5 bases). Germline V gene sequence: CDR1 LNHDA, CDR2 SQIVND (reference sequence). Trimming stripped 6 bases from V and 5 bases from J, with 13 bases between. This CDR3 has 14 amino acids. CDR3 nucleotides: TGTGCCAGTAGCCCCAGGGCGGAAACCGGGGAGCTGTTTTTT. This codes for CASSPRAETGELFF.

The V gene is TRBV5-1, the J gene TRBJ2-1; maybe TRBD2 (5 bases). Trimming shortened V by 5 bases and J by 4 bases, and 7 bases separated the two germline ends. Germline V gene data show CDR1 as SGHRS and CDR2 as YFSETQ. This CDR3 contains 12 residues. DNA for the CDR3: TGCGCCAGCAGTCGAGGGTACAATGAGCAGTTCTTC. It is translated as CASSRGYNEQFF.

J is TRBJ1-6 and V is TRBV30; 10 positions agree with TRBD1. V trimming: 3 bases; J trimming: 7 bases; junction bases outside the gene matches: 6. Per the germline V gene, CDR1 is GTSNPN and CDR2 is SVGIG (reference sequence). CDR3 length: 15 amino acids. The CDR3 sequence: CAWSLGQGENSPLHF. CDR3 DNA sequence: TGTGCCTGGAGCCTCGGACAGGGGGAGAATTCACCCCTCCACTTT.

V and J are TRBV5-1 and TRBJ2-7, with 9 nucleotides matching TRBD1. CDR1 and CDR2 from the germline V gene are SGHRS and YFSETQ. Trimming took 3 bases from V and 6 from J; bases not matched to a gene: 10. This CDR3 is built from 15 residues. The DNA of the CDR3 is TGCGCCAGCAGCTCTACGTCCGGGACAGGGAGCGAGCAGTACTTC. Its protein product is CASSSTSGTGSEQYF.

The chain has TRBV7-3 and TRBJ2-1; 7 bases map to TRBD2. The CDR3 has 16 amino acids. Germline-derived CDR1 and CDR2 are SGHTA and FQGTGA. J was trimmed by 6 bases and V by 1 base; bases with no gene match: 9. Here the CDR3 DNA reads TGTGCCAGCAGCTTAATTTCTGGGACTACCCCCAATGAGCAGTTCTTC. This encodes CASSLISGTTPNEQFF.

The chain is built from TRBV5-1 and TRBJ2-7; maybe TRBD1 (6 bases). The germline gives CDR1 SGHRS, CDR2 YFSETQ. CDR3 length equals 15 residues. The V end lost 0 bases, the J end lost 5 bases, and 15 bases lay between the germline ends. The CDR3 here is CASSLVGRGLDEQYF. The CDR3 bases are TGCGCCAGCAGCTTGGTAGGCAGGGGCTTGGACGAGCAGTACTTC. The whole variable domain, remainder taken from reference TRBV5-1 and TRBJ2-7, is KAGVTQTPRYLIKTRGQQVTLSCSPISGHRSVSWYQQTPGQGLQFLFEYFSETQRNKGNFPGRFSGRQFSNSRSEMNVSTLELGDSALYLCASSLVGRGLDEQYFGPGTRLTVT.

The gene calls are TRBV5-5 and TRBJ2-7, with 7 bases matching TRBD2. In germline, CDR1 is SGHKS, CDR2 YYEKEE (reference sequence). The length of the CDR3 is 14 residues. The V gene end was trimmed by 4 bases and the J gene end by 4 bases; junction bases not matched to a gene: 8. CDR3 loop: CASSTGTIRYEQYF. CDR3 DNA: TGTGCCAGCAGCACCGGGACTATCCGTTACGAGCAGTACTTC. Full variable domain (rest looked up from reference TRBV5-5 and TRBJ2-7): DAGVTQSPTHLIKTRGQQVTLRCSPISGHKSVSWYQQVLGQGPQFIFQYYEKEERGRGNFPDRFSARQFPNYSSELNVNALLLGDSALYLCASSTGTIRYEQYFGPGTRLTVT.

The chain uses TRBV7-2 and TRBJ2-2; 7 positions agree with TRBD2. The germline V gene has CDR1 SGHTA and CDR2 FQGNSA. CDR3 length: 15 amino acids. Unmatched junction bases numbered 10, after V lost 5 bases and J lost 7 bases. CDR3 bases: TGTGCCAGCAGCCCCCTTTCGGGGGAGGGCGGGGAGCTGTTTTTT. This sequence encodes CASSPLSGEGGELFF.

The chain joins TRBV7-9 to TRBJ2-3; unclear D gene. The V end was cut by 5 bases, the J end by 0 bases, with 6 bases between. This CDR3 comprises 13 residues. Germline-derived CDR1 and CDR2 are SEHNR and FQNEAQ (reference sequence). The CDR3 reads CASSPTSTDTQYF. CDR3 DNA: TGTGCCAGCAGCCCAACTAGCACAGATACGCAGTATTTT. The full variable domain, its missing parts supplied by reference TRBV7-9 and TRBJ2-3, is DTGVSQNPRHKITKRGQNVTFRCDPISEHNRLYWYRQTLGQGPEFLTYFQNEAQLEKSRLLSDRFSAERPKGSFSTLEIQRTEQGDSAMYLCASSPTSTDTQYFGPGTRLTVL.

The CDR3 spells CATSVASGNVFNEQFF. CDR3 coding DNA: TGTGCCACCAGTGTCGCCAGCGGCAATGTGTTCAATGAGCAGTTCTTC. The chain is built from TRBV24-1 and TRBJ2-1; D is possibly TRBD2 (5 bases). V was clipped by 5 bases and J by 6 bases, with 19 bases between them. This CDR3 is 16 amino acids long. Germline V gene sequence: CDR1 KGHDR, CDR2 SFDVKD.

In DNA, the CDR3 is TGTGCCTCCCGTGAGGGGGCTTGGTCACCCCTCCACTTT. As protein: CASREGAWSPLHF. The chain carries TRBV24-1 and TRBJ1-6, with 7 bases that match TRBD1. Germline CDR1 KGHDR, CDR2 SFDVKD. The CDR3 contains 13 residues. Trimming removed 12 bases from V and 10 bases from J; junction bases left unmatched: 11.

The chain carries TRBV14 and TRBJ1-2; TRBD1 is a possible D gene (5 bases). Trimming removed 1 base at V and 4 bases at J, with 7 bases between. CDR3 length: 13 residues. The germline V gene encodes CDR1 SGHDN and CDR2 FVKESK. The CDR3: CASSQGQLYGYTF. CDR3 bases: TGTGCCAGCAGCCAAGGACAGCTCTATGGCTACACCTTC.

V is TRBV7-3 and J is TRBJ2-3; TRBD2 is a possible D gene (5 bases). Germline V CDR1 and CDR2: SGHTA, FQGTGA. The CDR3 contains 12 residues. The V end lost 4 bases, the J end lost 8 bases, and 10 bases lay between the germline ends. In DNA, the CDR3 is TGTGCCAGCAGCTCCAGCGGTGGTACGCAGTATTTT. It specifies CASSSSGGTQYF.

The chain links TRBV6-6 to TRBJ2-7; the match to TRBD1 covers 9 bases. The CDR3 totals 16 residues. From germline, CDR1 is MNHNY and CDR2 SVGAGI (reference sequence). CDR3 residues: CDIRDRAGGVYYEQYF. The CDR3 region has the DNA TGTGACATCCGGGACAGGGCCGGCGGGGTCTACTACGAGCAGTACTTC.

The chain combines TRBV6-5 with TRBJ2-2; TRBD2 matches 8 bases. Unmatched junction bases numbered 6, after V lost 4 bases and J lost 5 bases. CDR1 MNHEY and CDR2 SVGAGI come from the germline V gene. This CDR3 spans 15 amino acids. In DNA, the CDR3 is TGTGCCAGCAGTTTCGGGACTAGTCGTACCGGGGAGCTGTTTTTT. Amino acids: CASSFGTSRTGELFF.

V usage is TRBV28 and J usage is TRBJ2-7; no definite D call. CDR1 is MDHEN, CDR2 SYDVKM, per germline. This CDR3 region has 11 residues. V dropped 3 bases and J dropped 6 bases, with 6 bases sitting between them. CDR3 DNA: TGTGCCAGCAGTTTCCGCGGCGAGCAGTACTTC. Amino acid sequence: CASSFRGEQYF.

The chain has TRBV5-1 and TRBJ2-5; 9 bases map to TRBD1. V shed 3 bases, J shed 5 bases, and the junction held 5 bases outside the gene matches. This CDR3 is 14 amino acids long. Germline V lookup: CDR1 SGHRS, CDR2 YFSETQ. The CDR3 loop reads CASSWGQGTETQYF. For the CDR3, the DNA is TGCGCCAGCAGCTGGGGACAGGGAACTGAGACCCAGTACTTC.

The table lists this clone with a count of one. The chain carries TRBV19 and TRBJ2-5; no clear D. CDR3 size: 11 residues. Germline V gives CDR1 LNHDA, CDR2 SQIVND (reference sequence). The V end was cut by 10 bases, the J end by 4 bases, with 10 bases between. The CDR3 nucleotides read TGTGCCACCCAGGTGGGAGAGACCCAGTACTTC. It translates to CATQVGETQYF.